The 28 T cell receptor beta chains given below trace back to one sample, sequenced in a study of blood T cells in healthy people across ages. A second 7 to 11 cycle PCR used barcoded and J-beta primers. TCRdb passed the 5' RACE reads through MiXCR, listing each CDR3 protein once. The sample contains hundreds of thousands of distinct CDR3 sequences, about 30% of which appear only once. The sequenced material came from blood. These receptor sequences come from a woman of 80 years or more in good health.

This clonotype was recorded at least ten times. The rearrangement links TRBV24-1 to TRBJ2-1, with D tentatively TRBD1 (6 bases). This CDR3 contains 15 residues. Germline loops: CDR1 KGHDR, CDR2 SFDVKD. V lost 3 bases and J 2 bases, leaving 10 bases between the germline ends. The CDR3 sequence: CATSDEGVAYNEQFF. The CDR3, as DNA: TGTGCCACCAGTGATGAGGGGGTCGCCTACAATGAGCAGTTCTTC.

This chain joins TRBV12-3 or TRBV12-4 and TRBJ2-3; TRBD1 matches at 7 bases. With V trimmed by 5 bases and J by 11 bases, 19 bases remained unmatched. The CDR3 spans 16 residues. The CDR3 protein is CASSPGTVARADVQYF. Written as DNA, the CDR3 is TGTGCCAGCAGTCCCGGGACAGTAGCGAGAGCAGATGTGCAGTATTTT.

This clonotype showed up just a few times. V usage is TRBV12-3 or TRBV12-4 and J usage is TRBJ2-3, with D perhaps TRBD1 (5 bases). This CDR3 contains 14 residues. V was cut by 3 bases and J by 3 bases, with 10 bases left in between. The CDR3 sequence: CASSFSQGTDTQYF. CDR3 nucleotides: TGTGCCAGCAGTTTTAGCCAGGGTACAGATACGCAGTATTTT.

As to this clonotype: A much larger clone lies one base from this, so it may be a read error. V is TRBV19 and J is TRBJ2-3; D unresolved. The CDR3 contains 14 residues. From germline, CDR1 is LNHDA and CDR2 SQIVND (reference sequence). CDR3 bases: TGTGCCAGTGGTATAGACCCCAGCGCCGGTACGCAGTATTTT. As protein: CASGIDPSAGTQYF.

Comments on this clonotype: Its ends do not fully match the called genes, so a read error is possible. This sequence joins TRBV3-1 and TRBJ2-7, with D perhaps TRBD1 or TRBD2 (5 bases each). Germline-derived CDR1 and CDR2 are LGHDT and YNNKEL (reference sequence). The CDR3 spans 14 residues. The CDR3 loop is CASSGTRSSYEQYF. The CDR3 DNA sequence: TGTGCCAGCAGCGGGACCAGGAGCTCCTACGAGCAGTACTTT.

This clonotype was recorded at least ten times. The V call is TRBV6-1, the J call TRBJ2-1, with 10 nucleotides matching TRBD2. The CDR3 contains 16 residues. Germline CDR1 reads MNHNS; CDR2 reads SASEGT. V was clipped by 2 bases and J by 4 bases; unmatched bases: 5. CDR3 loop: CASSERLAGAYNEQFF. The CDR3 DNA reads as TGTGCCAGCAGTGAAAGGCTAGCGGGAGCTTACAATGAGCAGTTCTTC.

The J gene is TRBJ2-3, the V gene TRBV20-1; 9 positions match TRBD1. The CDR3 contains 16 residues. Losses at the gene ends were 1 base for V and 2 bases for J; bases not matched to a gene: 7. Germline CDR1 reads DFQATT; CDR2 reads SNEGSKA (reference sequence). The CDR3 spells CSARGGWTGATDTQYF. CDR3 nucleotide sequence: TGCAGTGCTAGAGGAGGGTGGACAGGGGCCACAGATACGCAGTATTTT.

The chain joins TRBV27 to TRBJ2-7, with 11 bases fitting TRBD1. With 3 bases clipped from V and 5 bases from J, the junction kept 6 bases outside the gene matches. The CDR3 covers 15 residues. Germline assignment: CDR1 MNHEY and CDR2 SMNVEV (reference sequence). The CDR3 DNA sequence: TGTGCCAGCAGTTTGTTGGACAGGGGGCGAGACGAGCAGTACTTC. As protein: CASSLLDRGRDEQYF.

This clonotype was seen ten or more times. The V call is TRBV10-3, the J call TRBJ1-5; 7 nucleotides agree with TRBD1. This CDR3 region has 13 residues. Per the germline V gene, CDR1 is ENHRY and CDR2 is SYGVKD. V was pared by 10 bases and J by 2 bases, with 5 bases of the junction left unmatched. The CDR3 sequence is CATQGQGNQPQHF. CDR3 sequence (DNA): TGTGCCACACAGGGGCAAGGCAATCAGCCCCAGCATTTT.

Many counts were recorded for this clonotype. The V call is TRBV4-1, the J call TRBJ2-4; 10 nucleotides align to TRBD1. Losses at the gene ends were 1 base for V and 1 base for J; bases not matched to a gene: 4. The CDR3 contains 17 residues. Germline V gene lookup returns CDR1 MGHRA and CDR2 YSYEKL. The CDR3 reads CASSQVTGGAAKNIQYF. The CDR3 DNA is TGCGCCAGCAGCCAAGTGACAGGGGGCGCGGCCAAAAACATTCAGTACTTC.

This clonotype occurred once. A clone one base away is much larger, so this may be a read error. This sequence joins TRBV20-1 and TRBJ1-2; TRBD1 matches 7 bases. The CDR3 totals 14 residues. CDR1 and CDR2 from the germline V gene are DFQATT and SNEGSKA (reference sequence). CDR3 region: CSARETGVYYDYTF. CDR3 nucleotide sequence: TGCAGTGCTAGAGAAACAGGGGTTTACTATGACTACACCTTC.

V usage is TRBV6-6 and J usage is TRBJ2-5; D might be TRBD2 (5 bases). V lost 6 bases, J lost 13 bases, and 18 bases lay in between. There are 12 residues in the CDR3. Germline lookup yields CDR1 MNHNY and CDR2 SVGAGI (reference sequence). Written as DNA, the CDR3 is TGTGCCAGCAGCCAAGTAAGGGAGTTGTGGTACTTC. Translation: CASSQVRELWYF.

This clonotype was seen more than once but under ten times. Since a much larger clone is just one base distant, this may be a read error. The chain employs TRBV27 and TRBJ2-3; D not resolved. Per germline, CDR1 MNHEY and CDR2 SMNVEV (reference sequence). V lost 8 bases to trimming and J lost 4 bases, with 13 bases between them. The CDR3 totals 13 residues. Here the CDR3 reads CASGFRGADTQYF. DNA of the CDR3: TGTGCCAGCGGGTTTAGAGGAGCAGATACGCAGTATTTT.

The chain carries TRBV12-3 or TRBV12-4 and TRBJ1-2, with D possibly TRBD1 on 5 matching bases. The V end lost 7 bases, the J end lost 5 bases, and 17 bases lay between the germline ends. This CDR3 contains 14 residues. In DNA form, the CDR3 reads TGTGCCAGCACCTCGTCCGGGGGTGGGTATGGCTACACCTTC. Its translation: CASTSSGGGYGYTF.

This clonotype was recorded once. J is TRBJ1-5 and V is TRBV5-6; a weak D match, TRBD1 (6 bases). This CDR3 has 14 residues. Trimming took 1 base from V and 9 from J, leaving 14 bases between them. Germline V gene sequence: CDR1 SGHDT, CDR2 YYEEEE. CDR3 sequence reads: CASSLKQGPSPQHF. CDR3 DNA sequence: TGTGCCAGCAGCTTGAAACAGGGCCCATCGCCCCAGCATTTT. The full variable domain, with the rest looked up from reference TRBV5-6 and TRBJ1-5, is DAGVTQSPTHLIKTRGQQVTLRCSPKSGHDTVSWYQQALGQGPQFIFQYYEEEERQRGNFPDRFSGHQFPNYSSELNVNALLLGDSALYLCASSLKQGPSPQHFGDGTRLSIL.

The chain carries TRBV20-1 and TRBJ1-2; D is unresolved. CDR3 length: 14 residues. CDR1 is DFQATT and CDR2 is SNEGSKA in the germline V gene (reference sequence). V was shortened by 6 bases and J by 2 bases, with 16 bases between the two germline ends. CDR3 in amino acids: CSAGLSQTNYGYTF. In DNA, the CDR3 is TGCAGTGCCGGTCTCAGCCAGACAAACTATGGCTACACCTTC.

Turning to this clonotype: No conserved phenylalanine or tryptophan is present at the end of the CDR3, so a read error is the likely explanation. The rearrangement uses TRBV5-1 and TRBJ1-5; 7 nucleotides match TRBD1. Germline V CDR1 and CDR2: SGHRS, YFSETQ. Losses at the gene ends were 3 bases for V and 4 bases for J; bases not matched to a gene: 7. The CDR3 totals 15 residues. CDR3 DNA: TGCGCCAGCAGCTGGTCCGGGACAGATAATCAGCCCCAGCATCTT. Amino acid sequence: CASSWSGTDNQPQHL.

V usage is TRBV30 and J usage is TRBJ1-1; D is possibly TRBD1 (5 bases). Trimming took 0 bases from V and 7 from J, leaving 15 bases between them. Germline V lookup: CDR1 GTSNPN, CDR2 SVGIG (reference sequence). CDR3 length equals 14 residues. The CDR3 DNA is TGTGCCTGGAGTGTACGAGGGGTCGTTTATGAAGCTTTCTTT. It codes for CAWSVRGVVYEAFF.

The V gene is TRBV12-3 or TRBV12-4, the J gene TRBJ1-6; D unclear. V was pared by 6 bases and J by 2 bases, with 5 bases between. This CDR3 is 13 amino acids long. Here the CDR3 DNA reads TGTGCCAGCAGGAGGGCCTATAATTCACCCCTCCACTTT. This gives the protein CASRRAYNSPLHF.

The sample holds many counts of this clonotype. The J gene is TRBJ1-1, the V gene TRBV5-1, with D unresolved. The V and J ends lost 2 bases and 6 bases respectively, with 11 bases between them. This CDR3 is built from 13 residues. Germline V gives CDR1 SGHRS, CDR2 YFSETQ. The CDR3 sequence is CASSFEGYSEAFF. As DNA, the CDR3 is TGCGCCAGCAGCTTCGAGGGATATTCTGAAGCTTTCTTT.

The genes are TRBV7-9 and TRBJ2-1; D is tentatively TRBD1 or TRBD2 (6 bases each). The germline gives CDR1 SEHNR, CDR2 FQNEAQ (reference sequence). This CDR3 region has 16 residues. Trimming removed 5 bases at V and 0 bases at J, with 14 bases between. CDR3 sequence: CASSTQKGGSYNEQFF. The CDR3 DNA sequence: TGTGCCAGCAGCACGCAAAAGGGGGGCTCCTACAATGAGCAGTTCTTC.

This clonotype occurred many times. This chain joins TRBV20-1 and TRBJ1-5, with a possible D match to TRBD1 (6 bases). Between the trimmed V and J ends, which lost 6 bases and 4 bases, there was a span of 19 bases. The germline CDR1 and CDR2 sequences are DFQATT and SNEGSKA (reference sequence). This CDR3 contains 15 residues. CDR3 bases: TGCAGTGCCAGTCGGGGGCAAGGGACTAATCAGCCCCAGCATTTT. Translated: CSASRGQGTNQPQHF.

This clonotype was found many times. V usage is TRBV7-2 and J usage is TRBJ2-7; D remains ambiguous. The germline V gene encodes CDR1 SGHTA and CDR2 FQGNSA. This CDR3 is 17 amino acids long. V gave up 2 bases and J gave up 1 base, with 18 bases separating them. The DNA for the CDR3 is TGTGCCAGCAGCTTATCCGGACGTAAGCTGTTTTCCTACGAGCAGTACTTC. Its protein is CASSLSGRKLFSYEQYF. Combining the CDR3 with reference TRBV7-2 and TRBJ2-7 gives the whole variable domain GAGVSQSPSNKVTEKGKDVELRCDPISGHTALYWYRQSLGQGLEFLIYFQGNSAPDKSGLPSDRFSAERTGGSVSTLTIQRTQQEDSAVYLCASSLSGRKLFSYEQYFGPGTRLTVT.

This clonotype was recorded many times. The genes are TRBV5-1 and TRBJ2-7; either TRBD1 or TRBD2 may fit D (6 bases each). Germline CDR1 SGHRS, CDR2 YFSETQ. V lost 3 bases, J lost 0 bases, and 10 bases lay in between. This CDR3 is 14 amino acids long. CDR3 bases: TGCGCCAGCAGCTCATCGGGGGCCTCCTACGAGCAGTACTTC. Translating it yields CASSSSGASYEQYF.

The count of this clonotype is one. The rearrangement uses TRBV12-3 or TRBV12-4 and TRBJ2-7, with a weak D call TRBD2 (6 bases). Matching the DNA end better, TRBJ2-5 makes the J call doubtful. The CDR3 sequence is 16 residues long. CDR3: CASSREVGRVGGTQYF. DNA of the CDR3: TGTGCCAGCAGCCGAGAAGTCGGCCGGGTGGGGGGGACCCAGTACTTC.

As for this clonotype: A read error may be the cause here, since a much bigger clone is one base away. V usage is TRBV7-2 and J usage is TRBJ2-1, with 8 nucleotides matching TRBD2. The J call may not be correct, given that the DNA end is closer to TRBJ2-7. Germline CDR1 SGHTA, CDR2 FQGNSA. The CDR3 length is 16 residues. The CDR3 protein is CASSALRGGPSYEQYF. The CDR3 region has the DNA TGTGCCAGCAGCGCACTCCGCGGGGGGCCGTCCTACGAGCAGTACTTC.

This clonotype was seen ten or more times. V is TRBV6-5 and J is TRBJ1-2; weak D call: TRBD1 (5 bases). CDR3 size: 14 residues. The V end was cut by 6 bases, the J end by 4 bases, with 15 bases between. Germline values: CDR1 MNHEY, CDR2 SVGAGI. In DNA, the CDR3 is TGTGCCAGCAGGTGGGCCGGGGGATTCTATGGCTACACCTTC. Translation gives CASRWAGGFYGYTF.

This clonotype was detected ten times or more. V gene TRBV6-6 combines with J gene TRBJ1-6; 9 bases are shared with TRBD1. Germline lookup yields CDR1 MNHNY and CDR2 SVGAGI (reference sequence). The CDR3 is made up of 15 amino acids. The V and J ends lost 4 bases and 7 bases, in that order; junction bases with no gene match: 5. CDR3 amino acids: CASSLQGTGNSPLHF. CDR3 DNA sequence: TGTGCCAGCAGTTTACAAGGGACAGGGAATTCACCCCTCCACTTT.